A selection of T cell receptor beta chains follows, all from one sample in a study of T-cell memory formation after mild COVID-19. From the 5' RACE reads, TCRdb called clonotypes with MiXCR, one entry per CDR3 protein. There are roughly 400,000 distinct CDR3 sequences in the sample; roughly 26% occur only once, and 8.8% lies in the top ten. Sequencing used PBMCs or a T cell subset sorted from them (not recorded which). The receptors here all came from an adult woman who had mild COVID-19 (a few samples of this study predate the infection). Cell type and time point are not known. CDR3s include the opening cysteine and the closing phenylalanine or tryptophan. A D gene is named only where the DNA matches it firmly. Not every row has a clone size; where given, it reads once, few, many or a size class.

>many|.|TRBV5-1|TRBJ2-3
TGCGCCAGCACCCAGGGCGGAGGGTCAGATACGCAGTATTTT
CASTQGGGSDTQYF
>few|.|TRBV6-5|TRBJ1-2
TGTGCCAGCAGCTCACCGGGATTTGAAAACTATGGCTACACCTTC
CASSSPGFENYGYTF
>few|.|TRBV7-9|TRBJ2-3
TGTGCCAGCAGCTTAAGAGGTCTAGGCGGCACAGATACGCAGTATTTT
CASSLRGLGGTDTQYF
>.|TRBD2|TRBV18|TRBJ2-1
TGTGCCAGCTCACCATTTGGTGGTAGCGGGGGTAAAAGCTCCTACAATGAGCAGTTCTTC
CASSPFGGSGGKSSYNEQFF
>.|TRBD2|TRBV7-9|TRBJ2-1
TGTGCCAGCAGCAGCCAAGGGACTAGCGGGAGGAATGAGCAGTTCTTC
CASSSQGTSGRNEQFF
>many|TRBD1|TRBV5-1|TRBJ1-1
TGTGCCAGCAGCCCCGGACAGGGGAACACTGAAGCTTTCTTT
CASSPGQGNTEAFF
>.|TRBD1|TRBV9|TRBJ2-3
TGTGCCAGCAGCGTAGTCAGGGACAGGGGCACAGATACGCAGTATTTT
CASSVVRDRGTDTQYF
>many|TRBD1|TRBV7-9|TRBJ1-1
TGTGCCAGCAGCTTAGGGGACAGGGGGCTGCGCACTGAAGCTTTCTTT
CASSLGDRGLRTEAFF
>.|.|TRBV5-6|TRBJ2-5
TGTGCCAGCAGCTCGCGAGGACGCATACAAGAGACCCAGTACTTC
CASSSRGRIQETQYF
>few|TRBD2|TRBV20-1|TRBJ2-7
TGCAGTGCTAGAGATTGGGAGGCTAGCGGAGTAGGCGAGCAGTACTTC
CSARDWEASGVGEQYF
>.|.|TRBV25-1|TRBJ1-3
TGTGCCAGCAGTGGGCCCCTAACAGGCGGCTCTGGAAACACCATATATTTT
CASSGPLTGGSGNTIYF
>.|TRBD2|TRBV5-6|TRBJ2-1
TGTGCCAGCAGCCCGGGACTAGCGGGGGGGCCGAAACATGAGCAGTTCTTC
CASSPGLAGGPKHEQFF
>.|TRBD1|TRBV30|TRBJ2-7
TGTGCCTGGATTCGGACAGGGTCCACCTACGAGCAGTACTTC
CAWIRTGSTYEQYF
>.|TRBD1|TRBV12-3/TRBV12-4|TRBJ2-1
TGTGCCAGCAGTTTAAGCGGACAGGATCACTACAATGAGCAGTTCTTC
CASSLSGQDHYNEQFF
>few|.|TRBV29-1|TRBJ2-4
TGCAGCGTTGTCGTCGGACAGCCACTAGCCAAAAACATTCAGTACTTC
CSVVVGQPLAKNIQYF
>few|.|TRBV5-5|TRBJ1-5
TGTGCCAGCAGCTCAAGATTCAATCAGCCCCAGCATTTT
CASSSRFNQPQHF
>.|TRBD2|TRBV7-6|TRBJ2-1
TGTGCCAGCAGCTTACAGTCTAGCGGGAGGATAGGGGAGCAGTTCTTC
CASSLQSSGRIGEQFF
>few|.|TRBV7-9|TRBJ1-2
TGTGCCAGCAGCTTAGTTGCCACAGATACTTATGGCTACACCTTC
CASSLVATDTYGYTF
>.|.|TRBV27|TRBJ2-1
TGTGCCAGCAGTTTCCTACTAGTCCATGAGCAGTTCTTC
CASSFLLVHEQFF
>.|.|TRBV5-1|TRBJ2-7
TGCGCCAGCAGCTTAGGTTCCGGCCTAACCTACGAGCAGTACTTC
CASSLGSGLTYEQYF
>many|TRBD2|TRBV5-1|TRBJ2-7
TGCGCCAGCAGCTTGGATCCTAGCGGGGGCTACGAGCAGTACTTC
CASSLDPSGGYEQYF
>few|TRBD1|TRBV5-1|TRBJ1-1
TGCGCCAGCAGCCACCAGGCAGGGGGGACTGAAGCTTTCTTT
CASSHQAGGTEAFF